The rows below give T cell receptor beta chains drawn from one sample of a study of T-cell reconstitution after alpha-beta-depleted transplantation in children. MiXCR, run by TCRdb on the PCR reads, gives a single entry per CDR3 protein. The table lists a few hundred thousand distinct CDR3 sequences, 10% of them singletons, with 7.5% in the top ten. This material consisted of PBMCs, taken before TCRalphabeta/CD19-depleted stem cell transplant. These receptors were obtained from a boy younger than two with acute myeloid leukemia, due to receive a stem cell transplant. Both conserved end residues are part of each CDR3. D genes are given only for firm matches. Clone size is given for some rows only: seen once, a few or many times, or a class if the clone is expanded.

D | size | J | V | DNA | CDR3
TRBD2 | many | TRBJ2-2 | TRBV12-3/TRBV12-4 | TGTGCCAGCAGTTTGCGGGGGGGTACCGGGGAGCTGTTTTTT | CASSLRGGTGELFF
TRBD1 | . | TRBJ2-7 | TRBV12-3/TRBV12-4 | TGTGCCAGTTATGTGACAGGGTTGCCGCCCTACGAGCAGTACTTC | CASYVTGLPPYEQYF
TRBD1 | few | TRBJ2-5 | TRBV6-5 | TGTGCCAGCAGTTACTCCGGACAGGGAGAGACCCAGTACTTC | CASSYSGQGETQYF
. | many | TRBJ2-3 | TRBV4-2 | TGTGCCAGCAGCCAAGAAGGGACCTCTACAGATACGCAGTATTTT | CASSQEGTSTDTQYF
TRBD2 | . | TRBJ2-1 | TRBV4-2 | TGTGCCAGCAGCCAGTCTAGCGGGAGGGATTATGAGCAGTTCTTC | CASSQSSGRDYEQFF
TRBD2 | many | TRBJ2-1 | TRBV7-9 | TGTGCCAGCAGCTTCCTAGCGGGAGGGCCCGATGAGCAGTTCTTC | CASSFLAGGPDEQFF
TRBD1 | many | TRBJ1-5 | TRBV7-3 | TGTGCCAGCAGCTCGGGCCGGGGGACAGGGGGCGTGGGGAGCAATCAGCCCCAGCATTTT | CASSSGRGTGGVGSNQPQHF
. | . | TRBJ2-3 | TRBV11-1 | TGTGCCAGCAGCTTCCAGGGGGGGCCTTACACAGATACGCAGTATTTT | CASSFQGGPYTDTQYF
TRBD1 | many | TRBJ2-5 | TRBV6-2/TRBV6-3 | TGTGCCAGCAGTTACAGGGACAGGGTCCGCCAAGAGACCCAGTACTTC | CASSYRDRVRQETQYF
TRBD2 | many | TRBJ2-3 | TRBV20-1 | TGCAGTGCTAGAGGCCTAGCGGGAGGTATAAATACGCAGTATTTT | CSARGLAGGINTQYF
. | few | TRBJ2-5 | TRBV11-2 | TGTGCCAGCAGCGTATCTACAGAGACCCAGTACTTC | CASSVSTETQYF
. | medium-sized | TRBJ2-1 | TRBV27 | TGTGCCAGCAGTTTACTGGGGGGCAATGAGCAGTTCTTC | CASSLLGGNEQFF
TRBD1 | many | TRBJ2-5 | TRBV29-1 | TGCAGCGTTGATGAGGGACAGGGTAAAGAGACCCAGTACTTC | CSVDEGQGKETQYF
. | few | TRBJ2-1 | TRBV5-8 | TGTGCCAGCAGCTTACCGGGGGATGAGCAGTTCTTC | CASSLPGDEQFF
TRBD1 | . | TRBJ1-3 | TRBV28 | TGTGCCAGCAGTCTGGACAGGGGTAGAAACACCATATATTTT | CASSLDRGRNTIYF
TRBD1 | few | TRBJ1-6 | TRBV7-2 | TGTGCCAGCAGCCCGGACAGGGTAAATAATTCACCCCTCCACTTT | CASSPDRVNNSPLHF
TRBD2 | few | TRBJ2-3 | TRBV6-2/TRBV6-3 | TGTGCCAGCAGTTTCCCCCGGGGTAGCGGGGGGCTCCTTAGCACAGATACGCAGTATTTT | CASSFPRGSGGLLSTDTQYF
. | many | TRBJ1-1 | TRBV29-1 | TGCAGCGTTGGTGGCAGGGCCGGAACTGAAGCTTTCTTT | CSVGGRAGTEAFF
TRBD1 | few | TRBJ1-2 | TRBV12-3/TRBV12-4 | TGTGCCAGCAGTTTCCCCTACAGGGGACATGGCTACACCTTC | CASSFPYRGHGYTF
TRBD2 | many | TRBJ2-2 | TRBV3-1 | TGTGCCAGCAGCCCTAGCGGGAGGGCCACCGGGGAGCTGTTTTTT | CASSPSGRATGELFF
. | many | TRBJ2-7 | TRBV10-3 | TGTGCCATCAGCGGACAGGACTACATGGGGGAGCAGTACTTC | CAISGQDYMGEQYF
. | once | TRBJ2-7 | TRBV5-5 | TGTGCCAGCAGCTTGTCCGCGACGGCCAGCTCCTACGAGCAGTACTTC | CASSLSATASSYEQYF
TRBD1 | few | TRBJ2-7 | TRBV4-2 | TGTGCCAGCAGCCATGCAGGGGGCAGGATCTACGAGCAGTACTTC | CASSHAGGRIYEQYF
TRBD1 | few | TRBJ1-1 | TRBV12-5 | TGTGCTAGTGGTTTGGGACAATGGACAGGGGGAGCGAACACTGAAGCTTTCTTT | CASGLGQWTGGANTEAFF
TRBD1 | many | TRBJ1-4 | TRBV10-3 | TGTGCCATCAGTGAGGGGGACAGGGGAGTTGAAAAACTGTTTTTT | CAISEGDRGVEKLFF
TRBD1 | many | TRBJ1-1 | TRBV5-1 | TGCGCCAGCAGATCCCGACAGGGGTACACTGAAGCTTTCTTT | CASRSRQGYTEAFF
. | few | TRBJ2-7 | TRBV28 | TGTGCCAGCAGAGACCCGGGACAAAAAAACGAGCAGTACTTC | CASRDPGQKNEQYF
TRBD1 | . | TRBJ2-3 | TRBV10-3 | TGTGCCATCAGTGTCCGGGACAGGACCACAGATACGCAGTATTTT | CAISVRDRTTDTQYF